The clone carrying this T cell receptor (beta chain) was observed a single time. Its antigen is as yet unknown. The sample is drawn from a study of persistence of HIV-infected CD4 T cells. Overall study results and limits: Bulk TCR data could not be restricted to HIV-1-infected CMV-responding cells.

Cells were stimulated with overlapping HIV-1 Gag 15-mer peptides. CD40L/CD69 double-negative CD45RO-high memory CD4+ T cells were collected. Undetectable plasma HIV-1 RNA below 50 copies/mL lasted at least 4 years. This was the immunoSEQ version 4 assay in survey mode. Template was genomic DNA at about 9.8 ng/uL, with up to about 1 ug used per sample. The protocol was immunoSEQ multiplex PCR, while the TCRdb copy is restricted to in-frame clones and leaves out a portion. In the table there are approximately 36,000 clones, about 84% of which are singletons. This material consisted of cultured CD4+ T cells from PBMCs, taken from a patient who received antiretroviral therapy. The origin of this receptor is an adult with HIV. The donor label of this sample is uncertain.

The CDR3 loop is CASGPIAGRWPETQYF. The DNA of the CDR3 is TGTGCTAGTGGTCCTATAGCGGGGCGCTGGCCAGAGACCCAGTACTTC. J is TRBJ2-5 and V is TRBV12-5, with TRBD2 matching 8 bases. The CDR3 contains 16 residues. Looked up from germline, CDR1 is LGHNT and CDR2 is FRNRAP. V lost 5 bases and J lost 4; bases outside the gene matches: 12.